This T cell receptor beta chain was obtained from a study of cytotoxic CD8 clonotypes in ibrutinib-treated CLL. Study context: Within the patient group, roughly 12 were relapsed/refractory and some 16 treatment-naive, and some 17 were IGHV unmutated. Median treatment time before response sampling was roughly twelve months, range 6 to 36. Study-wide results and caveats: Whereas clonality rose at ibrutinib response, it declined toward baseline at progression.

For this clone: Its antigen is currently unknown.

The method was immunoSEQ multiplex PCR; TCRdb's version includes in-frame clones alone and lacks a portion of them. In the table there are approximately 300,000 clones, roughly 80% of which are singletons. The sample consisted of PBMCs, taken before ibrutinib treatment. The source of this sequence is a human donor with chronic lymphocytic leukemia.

CDR3 sequence: CASSPRQGATQYF. For the CDR3, the DNA is TGTGCCAGCAGCCCAAGACAGGGGGCGACGCAGTATTTT. The chain employs TRBV7-2 and TRBJ2-3; 10 bases match TRBD1. Germline CDR1 and CDR2: SGHTA and FQGNSA. This CDR3 spans 13 amino acids. Trimming removed 5 bases from V and 9 bases from J; junction bases left unmatched: 5.